This passage covers 16 T cell receptor beta chains from one sample sequenced in a study of CD8+ T cells in alopecia areata. This sample's treatment: oral pan-JAK inhibitor, 5-10 mg twice daily. Extraction and reverse transcription of RNA yielded cDNA as the sequencing template. Profiling relied on immunoSEQ multiplex PCR, and the TCRdb table lists in-frame clones only, not all of them. The sample records 150,000 to 200,000 clones, 40% to 65% being singletons. Source: CD8+ T cells sorted from blood, taken at week 52, from a patient treated with tofacitinib. The receptors were gathered from a human donor with alopecia areata.

The CDR3 region is CASGLDRENYGYTF. The CDR3 DNA is TGTGCCAGCGGATTGGACAGGGAAAACTATGGCTACACCTTC. V and J are TRBV2 and TRBJ1-2; the match to TRBD1 covers 8 bases. J lost 2 bases, V lost 8 bases, and 7 bases had no gene match. Germline V gene lookup returns CDR1 SNHLY and CDR2 FYNNEI. The CDR3 spans 14 residues.

The chain employs TRBV7-9 and TRBJ1-2; D not certain. CDR3 length equals 13 residues. Germline values: CDR1 SEHNR, CDR2 FQNEAQ (reference sequence). V dropped 5 bases and J dropped 0 bases, with 7 bases sitting between them. This CDR3 reads CASSAVSNYGYTF. The CDR3 DNA follows: TGTGCCAGCAGCGCAGTGTCTAACTATGGCTACACCTTC.

The rearrangement uses TRBV30 and TRBJ2-2, with D possibly being TRBD1 or TRBD2 (6 bases each). CDR3 length equals 12 residues. From germline, CDR1 is GTSNPN and CDR2 SVGIG (reference sequence). The DNA for the CDR3 is TGTGCTACGGGGGCAGGGAGCCGGGAGCTGTTTTTT. It yields the protein CATGAGSRELFF.

The chain joins TRBV5-4 to TRBJ1-2, with 9 bases aligning to TRBD1. Per the germline V gene, CDR1 is SGHNT and CDR2 is YYREEE (reference sequence). This CDR3 spans 14 amino acids. Trimming at V came to 4 bases and at J to 4 bases, leaving 5 bases not matched to a gene. The CDR3 is CASSGDRVGYGYTF. For the CDR3, the DNA is TGTGCCAGCAGCGGGGACAGGGTTGGCTATGGCTACACCTTC.

This clone occurred once. The chain couples TRBV30 to TRBJ2-6; D may match TRBD1 or TRBD2 (5 bases each). CDR1 is GTSNPN, CDR2 SVGIG, per germline (reference sequence). The CDR3 is made up of 18 amino acids. Between the trimmed V and J ends, which lost 3 bases and 0 bases, there was a span of 18 bases. CDR3 amino acids: CAWSDLRGVGSGANVLTF. In DNA, the CDR3 is TGTGCCTGGAGCGACCTTAGGGGAGTGGGCTCTGGGGCCAACGTCCTGACTTTC.

This chain connects TRBV18 to TRBJ1-6; no reliable D call. This CDR3 region has 15 residues. Trimming removed 0 bases from V and 7 bases from J, with 10 bases in between. CDR1 is KGHSH, CDR2 LQKENI, per germline. Here the CDR3 DNA reads TGTGCCAGCTCACCACCGGGTCTCAGCAATTCACCCCTCCACTTT. Translated, it gives CASSPPGLSNSPLHF.

The chain employs TRBV28 and TRBJ2-3, with D hard to call. The V end was cut by 3 bases, the J end by 0 bases, with 10 bases between. Germline CDR1 reads MDHEN; CDR2 reads SYDVKM. This CDR3 is 15 amino acids long. The CDR3 DNA sequence: TGTGCCAGCAGTTTTGTGGCAGCTAGCACAGATACGCAGTATTTT. The encoded protein is CASSFVAASTDTQYF.

The V and J genes are TRBV6-5 and TRBJ1-1; a possible D gene is TRBD1 (6 bases). V lost 5 bases, J lost 3 bases, and 10 bases lay in between. The CDR3 sequence is 13 residues long. Germline values: CDR1 MNHEY, CDR2 SVGAGI. The CDR3 nucleotides read TGTGCCAGCAGTCCAGGGGATCACACTGAAGCTTTCTTT. Amino acid sequence: CASSPGDHTEAFF.

J is TRBJ2-3 and V is TRBV5-6, with unresolved D. The germline V and J ends were trimmed by 2 bases and 2 bases, with 12 bases remaining between them. This CDR3 is built from 15 residues. Germline V gene sequence: CDR1 SGHDT, CDR2 YYEEEE. This CDR3 reads CASSFGRTTTDTQYF. As DNA, the CDR3 is TGTGCCAGCAGCTTTGGACGGACCACCACAGATACGCAGTATTTT.

In its sample, this clone was seen a few times. This chain connects TRBV10-3 to TRBJ2-6; the match to TRBD1 covers 7 bases. The CDR3 runs 19 residues. CDR1 and CDR2 (germline): ENHRY, SYGVKD. With 4 bases clipped from V and 0 bases from J, the junction kept 12 bases outside the gene matches. In DNA form, the CDR3 reads TGTGCCATCAGTGGTCCGGGACAGACATCCGACTCTGGGGCCAACGTCCTGACTTTC. This sequence encodes CAISGPGQTSDSGANVLTF.

The genes are TRBV6-6 and TRBJ2-1; 9 bases align to TRBD1. V shed 7 bases and J 10 bases; nucleotides not matched to a gene: 14. The CDR3 covers 15 residues. Germline loops: CDR1 MNHNY, CDR2 SVGAGI (reference sequence). The DNA for the CDR3 is TGTGCCAGCATCAAAACAGGGGGCAGCGGGGCCGAGCAGTTCTTC. The encoded protein is CASIKTGGSGAEQFF.

This rearrangement joins TRBV6-5 to TRBJ2-7; D unclear. The CDR3 runs 15 residues. CDR1 is MNHEY, CDR2 SVGAGI, per germline. The ends were cut back, 2 bases at V and 5 bases at J, with 16 bases in the middle. CDR3 protein: CASSYGTGADDEQYF. CDR3 sequence (DNA): TGTGCCAGCAGTTACGGTACGGGCGCGGACGACGAGCAGTACTTC.

This chain connects TRBV7-2 to TRBJ2-3; TRBD1 might be the D (6 bases). This CDR3 region has 15 residues. Per the germline V gene, CDR1 is SGHTA and CDR2 is FQGNSA. The V end was cut by 2 bases, the J end by 0 bases, with 9 bases between. The CDR3 loop is CASSLRGQSTDTQYF. Written as DNA, the CDR3 is TGTGCCAGCAGCTTAAGAGGACAGAGCACAGATACGCAGTATTTT.

This clone was detected only a few times. The rearrangement joins TRBV29-1 to TRBJ1-1; unclear D gene. Trimming pared 3 bases from V and 3 bases from J, leaving 8 bases between. CDR3 length: 12 amino acids. CDR1 SQVTM and CDR2 ANQGSEA come from the germline V gene. CDR3 coding DNA: TGCAGCGTTGATTTACCGGACACTGAAGCTTTCTTT. It codes for CSVDLPDTEAFF.

This rearrangement joins TRBV6-5 to TRBJ1-4; no clear D. CDR3 length: 14 residues. Trimming cost V 10 bases and J 5 bases, with 17 bases left between them. CDR1 and CDR2 from the germline V gene are MNHEY and SVGAGI. The CDR3 loop is CATAPGTSNEKLFF. The CDR3 DNA sequence: TGTGCCACCGCTCCAGGAACCTCCAATGAAAAACTGTTTTTT.

This chain uses TRBV6-1 with TRBJ1-5; D remains unclear. This CDR3 is built from 12 residues. The germline V gene has CDR1 MNHNS and CDR2 SASEGT. Trimming pared 6 bases from V and 15 bases from J, leaving 18 bases between. The CDR3 sequence: CASSDLGIRLHF. CDR3 nucleotides: TGTGCCAGCAGCGACCTGGGGATTCGGCTGCATTTT.